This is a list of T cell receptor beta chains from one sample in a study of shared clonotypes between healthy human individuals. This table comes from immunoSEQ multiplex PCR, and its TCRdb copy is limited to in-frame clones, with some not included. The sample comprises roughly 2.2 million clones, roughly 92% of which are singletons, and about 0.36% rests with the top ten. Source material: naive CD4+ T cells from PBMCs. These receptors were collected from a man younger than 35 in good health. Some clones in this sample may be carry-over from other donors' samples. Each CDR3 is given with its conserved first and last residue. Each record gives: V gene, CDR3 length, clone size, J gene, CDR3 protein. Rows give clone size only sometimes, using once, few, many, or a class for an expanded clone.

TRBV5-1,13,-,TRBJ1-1,CASSLATGAEAFF
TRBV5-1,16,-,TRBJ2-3,CASSGGLAGGPDTQYF
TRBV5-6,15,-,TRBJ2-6,CASSLSTGGANVLTF
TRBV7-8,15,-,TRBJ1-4,CASSLQGDTNEKLFF
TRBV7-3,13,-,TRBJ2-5,CASSLGSWETQYF
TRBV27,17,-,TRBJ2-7,CASNLRYSAGGQYEQYF
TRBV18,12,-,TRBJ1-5,CASSQSNQPQHF
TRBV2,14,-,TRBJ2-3,CASSKSGISDTQYF
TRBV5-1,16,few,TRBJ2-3,CASSFGLAGGTDTQYF
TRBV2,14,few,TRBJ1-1,CASSAGQANTEAFF
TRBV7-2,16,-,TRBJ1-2,CASSLGQVYFNYGYTF
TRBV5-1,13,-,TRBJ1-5,CASSLAPEEPQHF
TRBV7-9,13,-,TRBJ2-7,CASEKGGSYEQYF
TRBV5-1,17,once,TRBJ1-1,CASSLLGGVGIGTEAFF
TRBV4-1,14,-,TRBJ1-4,CASATGNFNEKLFF
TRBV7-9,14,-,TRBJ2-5,CASSLGIDGETQYF
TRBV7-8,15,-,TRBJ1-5,CASSLVPVRQQPQHF
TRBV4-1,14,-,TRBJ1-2,CASSQDRGQRINTF
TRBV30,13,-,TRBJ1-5,CAWSPQPPQPQHF
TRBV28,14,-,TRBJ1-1,CASSSDRWNTEAFF
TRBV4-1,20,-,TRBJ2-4,CASSQYQGQARTEAKNIQYF
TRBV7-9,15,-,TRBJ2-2,CASSRGREPTGELFF
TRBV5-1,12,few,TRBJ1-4,CASSVDGVYLFF
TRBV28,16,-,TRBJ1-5,CASTRDTVFSNQPQHF
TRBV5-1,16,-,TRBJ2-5,CASSNGQGNTLGTQYF
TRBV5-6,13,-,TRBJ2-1,CASSSWHSIGQFF
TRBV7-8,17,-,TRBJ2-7,CASSVITGTASSYEQYF
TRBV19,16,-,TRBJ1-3,CASVLQGTITGNTIYF
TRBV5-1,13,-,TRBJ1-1,CASSLIRNTEAFF
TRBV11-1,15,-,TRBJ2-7,CASSPPDRAPYEQYF
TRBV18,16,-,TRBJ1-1,CASSPRDSTKGTEAFF
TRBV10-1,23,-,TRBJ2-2,CASSEPIPWIPLTSGEAPGELFF
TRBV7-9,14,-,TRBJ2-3,CASSLAGTRNTQYF
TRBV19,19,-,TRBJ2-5,CASSNRFMTRGRGQETQYF
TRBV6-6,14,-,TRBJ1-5,CASRPGQGNQPQHF
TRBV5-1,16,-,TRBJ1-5,CASSPEGADSNQPQHF
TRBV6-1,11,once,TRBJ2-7,CASSERDEQYF
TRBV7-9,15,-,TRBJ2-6,CASSMDSSGANVLTF
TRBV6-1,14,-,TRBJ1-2,CASRGQGVVWGYTF
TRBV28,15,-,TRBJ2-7,CASSVTSGRLYEQYF
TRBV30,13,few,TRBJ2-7,CACGTGGSYEQYF
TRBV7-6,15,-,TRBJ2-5,CASSLGGTGMETQYF
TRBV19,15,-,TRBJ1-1,CASSIPDRFRTEAFF
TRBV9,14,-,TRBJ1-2,CASSVGNTNYGYTF